This TCR beta chain emerged from a study of blood T cell repertoires in COVID-19 (dated by TCRdb to 2018 to 2021). At the level of the whole study: Collaborator samples came from the United States, Italy and Spain and covered acute and convalescent phases of COVID-19. The samples were drawn from the first 160 participants of the ongoing ImmuneRACE study and from roughly 1,300 subjects provided by 6 global collaborators. The repertoires were made available in a free public database intended to serve as a resource for research on the immune response to SARS-CoV-2. Sample metadata almost always included a de-identified subject ID, COVID-19 status, age in years and sex. The prospective study material was composed of cDNA or gDNA derived from T cells, B-cell-depleted T cells, or PBMCs. The dataset comprised deeply sampled blood TCRbeta repertoires from subjects exposed to, actively infected with, or recovered from COVID-19. HLA class I and class II types, where available, came from metadata supplied by the sample provider rather than from assay-based typing. What the work shows at the level of the full study, not this receptor alone: How much clinical and demographic metadata was included differed by source and by participant, and the metadata was provided uncurated.

V sheds 2 bases and J sheds 0 bases, leaving 9 bases between their ends. In the germline V gene, CDR1 corresponds to SNHLY and CDR2 to FYNNEI. CDR3 length: 15 amino acids, cysteine to phenylalanine. The CDR3 DNA has 45 bases and is translated from base 1. The collaborating institutions used their own protocols to collect whole blood in K2EDTA tubes. For TCRbeta analysis, collaborators shipped samples in one of three forms: frozen whole blood, isolated PBMCs, or DNA extracted from either of those sample types. TCRbeta CDR3 regions were amplified from genomic DNA by means of the immunoSEQ Assay, a bias-controlled multiplex PCR. Turning to the authors' computational methods: Within the assay, amplification of reference gene primers was used to estimate how many nucleated cells each sample contained. To quantify the absolute abundance of each unique TCRbeta CDR3 rearrangement, sequence reads were collapsed and filtered. For each sample, productive Simpson clonality was calculated as the square root of Simpson's diversity index across productive rearrangements. In its TCRdb copy, this immuneACCESS table keeps in-frame sequences only and misses some clones. Where compared with another copy, unresolved V genes explain less than half of these, and the others have no known cause. V and J calls and clone size are given by that table; D and trimming were obtained from the DNA. The sample table lists some 98,000 clones, about 80% of them with a count of one. Roughly a tenth of the sample belongs to the ten largest clones.

For this clone: Its antigen is still unknown. No base quality values were provided; no much bigger clone lies one nucleotide off.

Sequenced: peripheral blood. This sequence uses TRBV2 and TRBJ2-3; TRBD1 might be the D gene, on 5 matching bases. The receptor's source is a man between 65 and 85 years old with active or convalescent COVID-19. The CDR3 region has the sequence CASSESAGSTDTQYF. The DNA reads TGTGCCAGCAGTGAATCGGCAGGGAGCACAGATACGCAGTATTTT.